The next 28 T cell receptor beta chains were all read from a single sample in a study of spatial heterogeneity in lung cancer. In TCRdb, the 5' RACE reads were re-called with MiXCR into one record per CDR3 protein. The sample lists 39,000 or so distinct CDR3 sequences; more than 9% were seen once. Time point meaning: blood at routine non-recurrence follow-up after resection. This sample comprised PBMCs, obtained at follow-up. These receptors originate from a female donor with early-stage non-small cell lung cancer.

This clonotype showed up just a few times. The rearrangement joins TRBV7-2 to TRBJ2-7; perhaps D is TRBD1 or TRBD2 (5 bases each). The CDR3 extends over 14 amino acids. V lost 1 base and J 0 bases, leaving 7 bases between the germline ends. In germline, CDR1 is SGHTA, CDR2 FQGNSA. CDR3 amino acids: CASSLGGTSYEQYF. The CDR3 DNA reads as TGTGCCAGCAGCTTAGGGGGGACCTCCTACGAGCAGTACTTC.

The chain uses TRBV2 and TRBJ2-5; TRBD2 aligns across 9 bases. J lost 4 bases, V lost 7 bases, and 7 bases had no gene match. Germline loops: CDR1 SNHLY, CDR2 FYNNEI. CDR3 length equals 14 residues. CDR3 nucleotide sequence: TGTGCCAGCAATGAGCGGGGGGCCCGAGAGACCCAGTACTTC. Protein: CASNERGARETQYF.

This clonotype was observed at least ten times. The rearrangement uses TRBV29-1 and TRBJ1-5, with D possibly being TRBD1 (6 bases). Germline V gene lookup returns CDR1 SQVTM and CDR2 ANQGSEA. V was cut by 8 bases and J by 5 bases, with 16 bases left in between. This CDR3 contains 13 residues. DNA for the CDR3: TGCAGCTCCAGCCAGGGGACTGATCAGCCCCAGCATTTT. Protein sequence: CSSSQGTDQPQHF.

In regard to this clonotype: This may be a read error: a much more frequent sequence differs by one nucleotide. The chain combines TRBV7-2 with TRBJ1-1, with a tentative D call TRBD1 (6 bases). The CDR3 covers 13 residues. The germline V and J ends were trimmed by 3 bases and 4 bases, with 9 bases remaining between them. Germline V gene sequence: CDR1 SGHTA, CDR2 FQGNSA. The CDR3 region has the DNA TGTGCCAGCAGCTTTGGAGGGGGCACTGAAGCTTTCTTT. This sequence encodes CASSFGGGTEAFF.

Ten or more counts support this clonotype. This chain joins TRBV6-5 and TRBJ1-3; 7 bases align to TRBD1. V gave up 3 bases and J gave up 3 bases; unmatched junction bases: 5. The CDR3 is 15 residues long. CDR1 MNHEY and CDR2 SVGAGI come from the germline V gene. DNA for the CDR3: TGTGCCAGCAGTTATAGTGGGACAGTTGGAAACACCATATATTTT. This codes for CASSYSGTVGNTIYF.

This clonotype occurred a few times. The V call is TRBV15, the J call TRBJ1-1, with no clear D. Germline CDR1 is LNHNV and CDR2 is YYDKDF (reference sequence). Deletions cut 5 bases from V and 6 bases from J, with 16 bases between. This CDR3 has 14 residues. As DNA, the CDR3 is TGTGCCACCAGCCCGCCCGCCCCTTGGGCTGAAGCTTTCTTT. Protein: CATSPPAPWAEAFF. The whole variable domain, remainder taken from reference TRBV15 and TRBJ1-1, is DAMVIQNPRYQVTQFGKPVTLSCSQTLNHNVMYWYQQKSSQAPKLLFHYYDKDFNNEADTPDNFQSRRPNTSFCFLDIRSPGLGDTAMYLCATSPPAPWAEAFFGQGTRLTVV.

This clonotype occurred many times. The chain combines TRBV15 with TRBJ2-3, with 14 bases identical to TRBD2. The CDR3 covers 16 residues. CDR1 LNHNV and CDR2 YYDKDF come from the germline V gene (reference sequence). J gave up 5 bases and V 4 bases, and 5 bases lay outside the gene matches. The CDR3 DNA reads as TGTGCCACCAGCATTTCGGGACTAGCGGGGGAAGATACGCAGTATTTT. Protein sequence: CATSISGLAGEDTQYF. The full variable domain, completed using reference TRBV15 and TRBJ2-3, is DAMVIQNPRYQVTQFGKPVTLSCSQTLNHNVMYWYQQKSSQAPKLLFHYYDKDFNNEADTPDNFQSRRPNTSFCFLDIRSPGLGDTAMYLCATSISGLAGEDTQYFGPGTRLTVL.

This clonotype was observed many times. This chain links TRBV28 with TRBJ1-3, with TRBD1 matching over 7 bases. The CDR3 covers 15 residues. Germline values: CDR1 MDHEN, CDR2 SYDVKM. V shed 5 bases and J 3 bases; nucleotides not matched to a gene: 7. CDR3 DNA: TGTGCCAGCAGTGAGACAGGGAGAGATGGAAACACCATATATTTT. Translating gives CASSETGRDGNTIYF.

In its sample, this clonotype was seen a few times. This rearrangement joins TRBV11-2 to TRBJ2-3; TRBD2 is a possible D gene (7 bases). From germline, CDR1 is SGHAT and CDR2 FQNNGV. Between the trimmed V and J ends, which lost 5 bases and 2 bases, there was a span of 8 bases. This CDR3 has 13 amino acids. CDR3 loop: CASSRGATDTQYF. The CDR3 nucleotides are TGTGCCAGCAGCCGGGGGGCCACAGATACGCAGTATTTT.

This clonotype was picked up many times. The gene calls are TRBV30 and TRBJ2-7; 9 bases agree with TRBD2. The junction had 5 bases not matched to a gene; V was cut back by 0 bases and J by 2 bases. This CDR3 spans 15 amino acids. Germline values: CDR1 GTSNPN, CDR2 SVGIG (reference sequence). The CDR3 bases are TGTGCCTGGAGTGTGAGCGGGGGGCTCCCCTACGAGCAGTACTTC. This gives the protein CAWSVSGGLPYEQYF.

The chain carries TRBV7-2 and TRBJ2-1; 7 positions match TRBD2. V dropped 8 bases and J dropped 3; count of bases not matched to a gene: 10. Germline V gives CDR1 SGHTA, CDR2 FQGNSA. This CDR3 region has 15 residues. The CDR3 DNA reads as TGTGCCAGCGCCCTGGGGGGGTCTCACTACAATGAGCAGTTCTTC. This gives the protein CASALGGSHYNEQFF.

The table lists this clonotype with a few counts. The V and J genes are TRBV5-6 and TRBJ1-6; 10 bases map to TRBD1. Germline lookup yields CDR1 SGHDT and CDR2 YYEEEE. J was trimmed by 9 bases and V by 4 bases; bases with no gene match: 4. The CDR3 is made up of 14 amino acids. CDR3 sequence reads: CASSETGGGSPLHF. The CDR3 DNA follows: TGTGCCAGCAGCGAGACAGGGGGCGGTTCACCCCTCCACTTT.

This clonotype has just a few counts. This chain joins TRBV5-5 and TRBJ1-4, with D tentatively TRBD1 (5 bases). Looked up from germline, CDR1 is SGHKS and CDR2 is YYEKEE (reference sequence). Deletions cut 4 bases from V and 3 bases from J, with 16 bases between. The CDR3 is 16 amino acids. CDR3 nucleotide sequence: TGTGCCAGCAGCCCATGGGGGGGAATCGCTAATGAAAAACTGTTTTTT. This encodes CASSPWGGIANEKLFF.

This clonotype appeared many times. The chain combines TRBV5-1 with TRBJ2-1; no definite D call. Germline V gene lookup returns CDR1 SGHRS and CDR2 YFSETQ. The CDR3 runs to 15 residues. The V and J ends lost 2 bases and 0 bases respectively, with 9 bases between them. Written as DNA, the CDR3 is TGCGCCAGCAGCTTTAGTCAATCCTCCTACAATGAGCAGTTCTTC. It translates to CASSFSQSSYNEQFF.

This clonotype was observed a handful of times. The V and J genes are TRBV4-1 and TRBJ1-5; D remains unclear. Germline CDR1 is MGHRA and CDR2 is YSYEKL. The CDR3 spans 14 residues. V was shortened by 0 bases and J by 6 bases, with 9 bases between the two germline ends. The CDR3 region is CASSQDEGSQPQHF. As DNA, the CDR3 is TGCGCCAGCAGCCAAGATGAAGGGTCTCAGCCCCAGCATTTT.

This clonotype has just a few counts. The CDR3 region is CASSSLDRDYNEQFF. The CDR3 region has the DNA TGTGCCAGCAGCTCTTTGGACAGAGACTACAATGAGCAGTTCTTC. The genes are TRBV11-2 and TRBJ2-1, with D maybe TRBD1 (6 bases). Germline loops: CDR1 SGHAT, CDR2 FQNNGV. V lost 4 bases and J lost 3, with 13 bases in between. This CDR3 region has 15 residues.

This clonotype has at least ten counts. The rearrangement links TRBV29-1 to TRBJ2-5; D is uncertain. The ends were cut back, 4 bases at V and 1 base at J, with 16 bases in the middle. Germline V gene sequence: CDR1 SQVTM, CDR2 ANQGSEA. The length of the CDR3 is 15 residues. CDR3 coding DNA: TGCAGCGTTGGCTTCGGGTCTTCCCCCCAAGAGACCCAGTACTTC. This encodes CSVGFGSSPQETQYF.

This clonotype was seen at least ten times. This chain uses TRBV20-1 with TRBJ2-7; TRBD1 agrees at 9 bases. V lost 5 bases and J lost 7; bases outside the gene matches: 15. The CDR3 covers 15 residues. Looked up from germline, CDR1 is DFQATT and CDR2 is SNEGSKA (reference sequence). CDR3 protein: CSAEDRDRAVIEQYF. The CDR3, as DNA: TGCAGTGCTGAAGACCGGGACAGGGCAGTCATAGAGCAGTACTTC.

This clonotype appeared many times. Mismatch with germline at one junction end may stem from a read error. V usage is TRBV29-1 and J usage is TRBJ1-1, with D perhaps matching TRBD1 (5 bases). The CDR3 covers 13 residues. From germline, CDR1 is SQVTM and CDR2 ANQGSEA. CDR3 sequence: CTSGTGLNTEAFF. CDR3 in DNA: TGTACCTCGGGGACGGGGCTGAACACTGAAGCTTTCTTT.

There are many counts of this clonotype. The chain employs TRBV5-6 and TRBJ1-6; D not certain. Trimming took 2 bases from V and 0 from J, leaving 9 bases between them. Germline values: CDR1 SGHDT, CDR2 YYEEEE. This CDR3 has 16 residues. For the CDR3, the DNA is TGTGCCAGCAGCTTTAGGGCCGGCTCCTATAATTCACCCCTCCACTTT. Its protein is CASSFRAGSYNSPLHF.

The chain couples TRBV20-1 to TRBJ1-1; possible D gene TRBD1, 5 bases. The CDR3 length is 14 residues. Trimming left V 3 bases short and J 4 bases short, with 15 bases between. Germline V gene data show CDR1 as DFQATT and CDR2 as SNEGSKA (reference sequence). The CDR3 reads CSASLSRGATEAFF. The CDR3 DNA sequence: TGCAGTGCTAGTCTTAGCCGAGGGGCCACTGAAGCTTTCTTT.

The V and J genes are TRBV6-1 and TRBJ1-5; D gene unclear. The CDR3 is 14 amino acids. Germline loops: CDR1 MNHNS, CDR2 SASEGT. Trimming removed 7 bases at V and 2 bases at J, with 12 bases between. CDR3 nucleotides: TGTGCCAGCAATGAGGGTTACCGCAATCAGCCCCAGCATTTT. This translates into CASNEGYRNQPQHF.

Only a few counts were recorded for this clonotype. The chain uses TRBV28 and TRBJ2-5, with a possible D match to TRBD1 (5 bases). The CDR3 is 12 amino acids. Looked up from germline, CDR1 is MDHEN and CDR2 is SYDVKM. V was cut by 7 bases and J by 1 base, with 7 bases left in between. The CDR3 protein is CASIDSQETQYF. Written as DNA, the CDR3 is TGTGCCAGCATCGACAGCCAAGAGACCCAGTACTTC.

The J gene is TRBJ2-2, the V gene TRBV5-1; D is undetermined. The CDR3 sequence is 15 residues long. Germline lookup yields CDR1 SGHRS and CDR2 YFSETQ. V was pared by 0 bases and J by 6 bases, with 12 bases between. DNA for the CDR3: TGCGCCAGCAGCTTGGAGGGCCGATCTTCCGGGGAGCTGTTTTTT. It codes for CASSLEGRSSGELFF.

This clonotype was observed at least ten times. This sequence joins TRBV7-6 and TRBJ2-5; 13 bases map to TRBD2. The trim removed 5 bases at V and 4 bases at J, leaving 10 bases unmatched. This CDR3 contains 17 residues. The germline V gene encodes CDR1 SGHVS and CDR2 FNYEAQ. Here the CDR3 reads CASSPRTSGGYGETQYF. CDR3 in DNA: TGTGCCAGCAGCCCCCGGACTAGCGGGGGCTATGGAGAGACCCAGTACTTC.

For this clonotype: At one end, the junction sequence differs from germline, possibly due to a read error. The gene calls are TRBV9 and TRBJ1-2; D gene uncertain. There are 14 residues in the CDR3. Germline assignment: CDR1 SGDLS and CDR2 YYNGEE. CDR3 sequence reads: CASSPSTVDYDYTF. CDR3 nucleotide sequence: TGTGCCAGCAGCCCCTCAACCGTTGACTATGACTACACCTTC.

This clonotype was found many times. The rearrangement joins TRBV5-1 to TRBJ1-6; tentatively, D is TRBD1 (6 bases). CDR1 and CDR2 from the germline V gene are SGHRS and YFSETQ. The length of the CDR3 is 15 residues. The germline V and J ends were trimmed by 0 bases and 11 bases, with 15 bases remaining between them. CDR3 bases: TGCGCCAGCAGCTTGGCCGGCAGGGGATACGCACCCCTCCACTTT. Encoded protein: CASSLAGRGYAPLHF.

This clonotype was detected many times. The genes are TRBV7-3 and TRBJ2-6, with a possible D match to TRBD1 (6 bases). This CDR3 region has 17 residues. Germline CDR1 is SGHTA and CDR2 is FQGTGA. The V end lost 0 bases, the J end lost 2 bases, and 11 bases lay between the germline ends. DNA of the CDR3: TGTGCCAGCAGCTTAACTCCCGCAGGGGCTGGGGCCAACGTCCTGACTTTC. Its translation: CASSLTPAGAGANVLTF.